This T cell receptor (beta chain) is drawn from a study of CD8+ T cells in alopecia areata (dated by TCRdb to between 2018 and 2020). Some background on the complete study: The treated patients, all with moderate-to-severe alopecia areata, were enrolled in an open-label pilot trial of oral tofacitinib given at 5 to 10 mg twice daily. Patients stayed on tofacitinib for 6 to 18 months and then had 6 months of follow-up off drug so that delayed response and recurrence could be assessed. High-throughput TCRbeta sequencing was used to examine T cell clonal expansion in alopecia areata in both the C3H/HeJ mouse model and human patients. Scalp tissue and sorted CD4+ and CD8+ peripheral blood T cells from patchy and totalis/universalis alopecia areata patients and from healthy controls were covered by human TCRbeta sequencing. Biopsies were taken from tofacitinib-treated patients at baseline and at 4 and 24 weeks of treatment, and a later scalp biopsy was taken in several of the tofacitinib-treated patients. Scalp clonality was compared across normal scalp (n=4), patchy alopecia areata scalp (n=8), and alopecia totalis/universalis scalp (n=8). The RNA source kit depended on sample type: the PAXgene miRNA kit for fixed scalp, the miRNeasy kit for PBMCs, and the RNeasy kit for mouse skin. immunoSEQ multiplex PCR using 35 Vbeta forward primers and 13 Jbeta reverse primers was used to amplify TCRbeta CDR3 regions. The research as a whole found: Unlike mouse skin, which is dominated by gammadelta T cells, normal human skin has resident alphabeta T cells that are also sequenced, and this complicates analysis of the scalp TCR repertoire. TCR sequences shared between patients were less clear than in mice, possibly partly because of HLA diversity in the patient population. Higher clonality and more expanded CD8+ clones were observed in lesional scalp than in normal scalp, particularly in alopecia totalis/universalis, a finding suggestive of antigenic drive.

Details on this clone: No antigen is known for it. No quality values exist for individual bases; no much larger clone is one base distant.

The library was built by means of the immunoSEQ multiplex PCR assay. RNA was extracted from all samples and reverse transcribed into cDNA as template for TCR sequencing. SuperScript III was used to make first-strand cDNA, primed with a 2:1 mix of oligo-dT and random hexamers. Amplification bias was assessed with a synthetic immune receptor repertoire, and residual bias was removed computationally. The study's own analysis went as follows. Raw reads were preprocessed for error removal, and CDR3 was defined according to IMGT conventions as running from the conserved cysteine to phenylalanine. Clonality was computed as 1 minus the Shannon entropy, with the entropy normalized by log2 of the number of productive unique TCRs. Whether each scalp clone was CD4 or CD8 was inferred by checking scalp TCRbeta sequences against the CD4 and CD8 repertoires from sorted blood. TCRdb provides this immuneACCESS table in a form limited to in-frame rearrangements. Some clones are lacking; in checked studies, under half of them reflect an unresolved V gene, and why the rest are absent is not known. The V and J calls and clone size come from that table; D and trimming were worked out from the DNA. The sample contains under 300,000 clones, around 67% of them found a single time. The biggest ten clones account for around 1.2% of the sample.

The sample's time point label, decoded: baseline before oral tofacitinib. Peripheral blood and lesional scalp punch biopsies were obtained from patients with alopecia areata. After PBMCs were isolated by density centrifugation and stained for CD3, CD4 and CD8, a FACSAria was used to sort CD4+ and CD8+ T cells. Sequencing was performed on CD4+ T cells sorted from blood, taken at week 0. The receptor's source is a human donor with alopecia areata.

The CDR3 protein is CAWRDRGITEAFF. The bases read TGTGCCTGGAGGGACAGGGGAATCACTGAAGCTTTCTTT. The sequence is built from TRBV30 and TRBJ1-1; 9 central bases correspond to TRBD1. From the cysteine up to the phenylalanine, the CDR3 has a length of 13 residues. Only the CDR3 DNA stays, 39 bases, in frame from base 1. Relative to germline, V is missing 3 bases and J is missing 4 bases, with 3 bases of the junction outside any gene match. CDR1 and CDR2 are drawn from the germline V gene (reference sequence): GTSNPN, SVGIG.